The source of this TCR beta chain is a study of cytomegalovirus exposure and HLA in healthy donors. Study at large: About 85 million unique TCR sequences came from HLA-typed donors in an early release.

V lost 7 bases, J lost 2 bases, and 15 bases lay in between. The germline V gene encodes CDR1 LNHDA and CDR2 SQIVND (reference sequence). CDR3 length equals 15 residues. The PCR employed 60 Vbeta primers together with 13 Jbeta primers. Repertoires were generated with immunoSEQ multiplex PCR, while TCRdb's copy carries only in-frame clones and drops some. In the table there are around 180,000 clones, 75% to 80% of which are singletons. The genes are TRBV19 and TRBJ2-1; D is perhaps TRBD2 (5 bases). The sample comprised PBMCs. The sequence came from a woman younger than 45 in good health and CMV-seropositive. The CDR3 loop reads CASTSREKAYNEQFF. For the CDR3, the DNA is TGTGCCAGTACCTCGAGGGAGAAGGCCTACAATGAGCAGTTCTTC.